This T cell receptor beta chain is from a study of blood T cell repertoires in COVID-19. V was trimmed by 0 bases and J by 7 bases, leaving 16 bases between them. The CDR3 has 16 amino acids. Germline V gene data show CDR1 as PRHDT and CDR2 as FYEKMQ (reference sequence). TCRdb's table, derived via immunoSEQ multiplex PCR, lists solely in-frame clones and lacks some. Of 60,000 to 80,000 clones listed, around 80% are singletons. Sequencing was performed on PBMCs or T cells enriched from blood (not recorded which). J is TRBJ1-5 and V is TRBV13; D not resolved. This sequence was found in a woman aged 40 to 49 with acute COVID-19. DNA for the CDR3: TGTGCCAGCAGCTTAGGAGGGTACTCCTCGGGACAGCCCCAGCATTTT. This sequence encodes CASSLGGYSSGQPQHF.